The text below deals with one TCR beta chain. What it recognizes is unknown. The sample belongs to a study of post-analysis software for immune sequencing data. Across the study: Patients with relapsing-remitting, secondary progressive and progressive-relapsing multiple sclerosis courses were all represented.

General study results and limits: Patients carried five TRBV segments more frequently than controls did, and TRBV5-6, TRBV5-1 and TRBV20-1 were among them. Samples sharing a preparation batch grouped tightly together when assessed by F measure. For normalized Chao1 diversity, multiple sclerosis patients scored significantly lower than controls did.

cDNA libraries for TCR beta contained unique molecular identifiers. T cells numbering roughly 1 to 10 million yielded some 520,000 cDNA molecules. TCRdb re-called the PCR reads through MiXCR, storing one row per CDR3 protein. The sample has around 770,000 distinct CDR3 sequences, about 45% seen once. Germline V CDR1 and CDR2: SQVTM, ANQGSEA. The CDR3 consists of 15 residues. V lost 2 bases and J lost 6; bases outside the gene matches: 8. V usage is TRBV29-1 and J usage is TRBJ2-1, with 9 nucleotides matching TRBD1. Sequencing used blood. The sequence was collected from a girl between 5 and 17 years old with multiple sclerosis. CDR3 loop: CSVESRDREPNEQFF. The CDR3 DNA sequence: TGCAGCGTTGAAAGCCGGGACAGGGAACCCAATGAGCAGTTCTTC.